These 13 T cell receptor beta chains were all obtained from the same sample, sequenced in a study of long-term antiretroviral therapy in people with HIV (dated by TCRdb to between 2021 and 2024). The immunoSEQ hsTCRB v3.0 assay was used at survey level resolution to sequence the TRB variable region. The clones in this table, taken by TCRdb from immuneACCESS, are in-frame only. Not every clone is retained; where verified, under half of the shortfall comes from an unresolved V gene, and the cause of the rest is unknown. The sample data list more than 20,000 clones, and about 72% of these were observed just once. Less than 15% of the sample lies in the top ten. This material consisted of unsorted PBMCs, taken about 21 months before starting antiretroviral therapy. These receptors originate from a woman in her thirties or forties with HIV.

This clone was seen once. The chain joins TRBV6-5 to TRBJ2-2; D could derive from TRBD1 or TRBD2 (6 bases each). The length of the CDR3 is 15 residues. V dropped 2 bases and J dropped 11 bases, with 18 bases sitting between them. CDR1 is MNHEY and CDR2 is SVGAGI in the germline V gene. The CDR3 protein is CASSYREPQGRELFF. The CDR3, as DNA: TGTGCCAGCAGTTACCGGGAGCCACAGGGTAGAGAGCTGTTTTTT.

The V call is TRBV18, the J call TRBJ1-5; a possible D gene is TRBD1 (6 bases). CDR3 size: 15 residues. The germline V and J ends were trimmed by 6 bases and 0 bases, with 12 bases remaining between them. The germline V gene has CDR1 KGHSH and CDR2 LQKENI. For the CDR3, the DNA is TGTGCCAGCTCTTCCCAGGGGCCTAGCAATCAGCCCCAGCATTTT. Protein: CASSSQGPSNQPQHF.

CDR3 amino acids: CASSPRSFEQFF. In DNA form, the CDR3 reads TGTGCCAGCAGCCCTCGGTCTTTTGAGCAGTTCTTC. This chain joins TRBV14 and TRBJ2-1, with unresolved D. CDR1 and CDR2 from the germline V gene are SGHDN and FVKESK. Trimming shortened V by 4 bases and J by 9 bases, and 10 bases separated the two germline ends. This CDR3 is 12 amino acids long.

The CDR3 DNA reads as TGTGCCAGCAGTGAAATTGACCGTCGGGGCGAACCAGACACAGATACGCAGTATTTT. Protein product: CASSEIDRRGEPDTDTQYF. The chain joins TRBV2 to TRBJ2-3; TRBD1 or TRBD2 may be the D gene (5 bases each). Trimming left V 2 bases short and J 2 bases short, with 23 bases between. Germline CDR1 reads SNHLY; CDR2 reads FYNNEI. The CDR3 has 19 amino acids.

The V call is TRBV9, the J call TRBJ1-2; 7 nucleotides agree with TRBD1. This CDR3 contains 16 residues. Unmatched junction bases numbered 13, after V lost 4 bases and J lost 4 bases. Germline CDR1 and CDR2: SGDLS and YYNGEE. This CDR3 is CASSSNPTGEGYGYTF. The CDR3 bases are TGTGCCAGCAGCTCTAACCCCACAGGGGAGGGCTATGGCTACACCTTC. The entire variable domain, with the rest obtained from reference TRBV9 and TRBJ1-2, is as follows: DSGVTQTPKHLITATGQRVTLRCSPRSGDLSVYWYQQSLDQGLQFLIQYYNGEERAKGNILERFSAQQFPDLHSELNLSSLELGDSALYFCASSSNPTGEGYGYTFGSGTRLTVV.

This rearrangement joins TRBV6-6 to TRBJ1-1; 7 nucleotides agree with TRBD1. V lost 2 bases to trimming and J lost 4 bases; unmatched junction nucleotides: 1. The CDR3 runs to 13 residues. CDR1 is MNHNY and CDR2 is SVGAGI in the germline V gene (reference sequence). The DNA for the CDR3 is TGTGCCAGCAGTTACAGGGGGCCCACTGAAGCTTTCTTT. Its translation: CASSYRGPTEAFF.

This clone was picked up a small number of times. The chain couples TRBV14 to TRBJ1-1; possibly TRBD1 for D (5 bases). V was shortened by 4 bases and J by 10 bases, with 16 bases between the two germline ends. CDR1 and CDR2 (germline): SGHDN, FVKESK. CDR3 length equals 13 residues. The CDR3 region has the DNA TGTGCCAGCAGCCTCCTCCCGGGGGAGGGAGCTTTCTTT. It specifies CASSLLPGEGAFF.

CDR3 coding DNA: TGTGCCAGCAGCTTAGAACAGGGGGGCACTGAAGCTTTCTTT. Its protein is CASSLEQGGTEAFF. The rearrangement uses TRBV5-4 and TRBJ1-1; 8 nucleotides match TRBD1. This CDR3 is built from 14 residues. The germline CDR1 and CDR2 sequences are SGHNT and YYREEE (reference sequence). V lost 2 bases and J lost 4; bases outside the gene matches: 4.

The CDR3 here is CASSWGTSGAYEQYF. The CDR3 region has the DNA TGTGCCAGCAGCTGGGGGACTAGCGGTGCTTACGAGCAGTACTTC. The genes are TRBV5-4 and TRBJ2-7; 11 bases are shared with TRBD2. Germline CDR1 SGHNT, CDR2 YYREEE (reference sequence). Unmatched junction bases numbered 6, after V lost 3 bases and J lost 4 bases. The CDR3 loop spans 15 amino acids.

The chain has TRBV11-2 and TRBJ2-1; the D is unclear. Per germline, CDR1 SGHAT and CDR2 FQNNGV. The CDR3 runs 16 residues. V was shortened by 6 bases and J by 0 bases, with 15 bases between the two germline ends. CDR3 sequence (DNA): TGTGCCAGCAGTTTAAACTATGGCGACTCCTACAATGAGCAGTTCTTC. Its protein is CASSLNYGDSYNEQFF. Variable domain in full (rest from reference TRBV11-2 and TRBJ2-1): EAGVAQSPRYKIIEKRQSVAFWCNPISGHATLYWYQQILGQGPKLLIQFQNNGVVDDSQLPKDRFSAERLKGVDSTLKIQPAKLEDSAVYLCASSLNYGDSYNEQFFGPGTRLTVL.

This chain uses TRBV19 with TRBJ2-3; D is unclear. V was cut by 6 bases and J by 4 bases, with 14 bases left in between. The CDR3 consists of 14 residues. In germline, CDR1 is LNHDA, CDR2 SQIVND (reference sequence). DNA for the CDR3: TGTGCCAGTAGATTCAACCACTATGCAGATACGCAGTATTTT. This sequence encodes CASRFNHYADTQYF. Looking up the rest from reference TRBV19 and TRBJ2-3 gives the full variable domain: DGGITQSPKYLFRKEGQNVTLSCEQNLNHDAMYWYRQDPGQGLRLIYYSQIVNDFQKGDIAEGYSVSREKKESFPLTVTSAQKNPTAFYLCASRFNHYADTQYFGPGTRLTVL.

The chain links TRBV4-3 to TRBJ1-5; 8 bases are shared with TRBD1. J was trimmed by 7 bases and V by 0 bases; bases with no gene match: 8. CDR1 LGHNA and CDR2 YSLEER come from the germline V gene. The CDR3 covers 16 residues. CDR3 loop: CASSQDLQGAGQPQHF. The CDR3 DNA sequence: TGCGCCAGCAGCCAAGACCTTCAGGGGGCTGGGCAGCCCCAGCATTTT.

This clone was picked up a small number of times. This sequence joins TRBV6-6 and TRBJ1-2; no clear D gene. In germline, CDR1 is MNHNY, CDR2 SVGAGI (reference sequence). The CDR3 has 12 amino acids. With 2 bases removed from V and 8 bases from J, the gap between germline ends came to 9 bases. The DNA for the CDR3 is TGTGCCAGCAGTTACCTGACAAAGGGCTACACCTTC. This translates into CASSYLTKGYTF.